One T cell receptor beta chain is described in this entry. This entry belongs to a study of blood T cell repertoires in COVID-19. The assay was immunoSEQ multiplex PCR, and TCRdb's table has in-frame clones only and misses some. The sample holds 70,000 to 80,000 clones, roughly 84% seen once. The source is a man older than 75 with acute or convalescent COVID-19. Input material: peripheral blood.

The CDR3: CASSTTGTGELFF. CDR3 DNA sequence: TGTGCCAGTAGTACCACGGGGACCGGGGAGCTGTTTTTT. The chain is built from TRBV19 and TRBJ2-2, with D possibly TRBD2 on 5 matching bases. The germline V gene encodes CDR1 LNHDA and CDR2 SQIVND (reference sequence). V was cut by 4 bases and J by 5 bases, with 8 bases left in between. This CDR3 is built from 13 residues.